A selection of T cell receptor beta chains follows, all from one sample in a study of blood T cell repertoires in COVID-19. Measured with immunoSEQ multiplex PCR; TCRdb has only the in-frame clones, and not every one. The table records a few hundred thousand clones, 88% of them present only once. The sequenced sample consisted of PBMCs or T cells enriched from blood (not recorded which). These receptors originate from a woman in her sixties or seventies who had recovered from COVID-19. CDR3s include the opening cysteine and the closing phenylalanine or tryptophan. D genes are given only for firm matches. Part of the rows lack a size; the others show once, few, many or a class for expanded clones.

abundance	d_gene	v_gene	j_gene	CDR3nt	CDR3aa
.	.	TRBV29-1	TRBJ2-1	TGCAGCGTTGAGGGGGGAGACAAGCAGTTCTTC	CSVEGGDKQFF
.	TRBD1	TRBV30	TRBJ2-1	TGTGCCTGGAGTATAAGGGACAGGGTCCTCTTC	CAWSIRDRVLF
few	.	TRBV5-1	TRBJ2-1	TGCGCCAGCAGCCACGGGGAAAGCTCCTACAATGAGCAGTTCTTC	CASSHGESSYNEQFF
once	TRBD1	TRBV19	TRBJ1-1	TGTGCCAGTAACATGCGGCGGGACATTAGGGGGCTGTTCGACGAAGCTTTCTTT	CASNMRRDIRGLFDEAFF
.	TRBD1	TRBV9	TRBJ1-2	TGTGCCAGCAGCGTAGCTACTAATTTGGGGCAGGGGGCGCATGGCTACACCTTC	CASSVATNLGQGAHGYTF
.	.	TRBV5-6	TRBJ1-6	TGTGCCAGCACCTGGAGAGGCTCCTATAATTCACCCCTCCACTTT	CASTWRGSYNSPLHF
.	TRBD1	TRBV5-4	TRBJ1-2	TGTGCCAGCGGGGACAGGGGGTCGTTTAACTATGGCTACACCTTC	CASGDRGSFNYGYTF
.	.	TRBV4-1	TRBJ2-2	TGCGCCAGCAGCCAATCCTTAGGGAGATCGAACACCGGGGAGCTGTTTTTT	CASSQSLGRSNTGELFF
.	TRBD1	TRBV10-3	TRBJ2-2	TGTGCCATCACTACCCGGGGACAGGACCTCCCCGGGGAGCTGTTTTTT	CAITTRGQDLPGELFF
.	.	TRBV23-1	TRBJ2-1	TGCGCCAGCAGTCCCGACAGCTACAATGAGCAGTTCTTC	CASSPDSYNEQFF
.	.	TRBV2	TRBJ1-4	TGTGCCAGCAGTGAGCAGGGTGGTAATGAAAAACTGTTTTTT	CASSEQGGNEKLFF
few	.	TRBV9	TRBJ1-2	TGTGCCAGCAGCGTAAACTGGGGCGCTAACTATGGCTACACCTTC	CASSVNWGANYGYTF
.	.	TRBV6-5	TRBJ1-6	TGTGCCAGCATCGAATCGACTGTGCGGAATTCACCCCTCCACTTT	CASIESTVRNSPLHF
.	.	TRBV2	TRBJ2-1	TGTGCCAGCAGTGAAGGCCACAGCTCCTACAATGAGCAGTTCTTC	CASSEGHSSYNEQFF
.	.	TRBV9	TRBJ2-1	TGTGCCAGCAGCGTAGAGGCAGGGCCCAATGAGCAGTTCTTC	CASSVEAGPNEQFF
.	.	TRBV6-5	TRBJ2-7	TGTGCCAGCAGTACGACAGCTTACGAGCAGTACTTC	CASSTTAYEQYF
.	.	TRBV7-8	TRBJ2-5	TGTGCCAGCAGCCCGAGAAATCTACCTCCTCACCGTCAAGAGACCCAGTACTTC	CASSPRNLPPHRQETQYF
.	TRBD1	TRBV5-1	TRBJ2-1	TGCGCCAGCAGCTTGGCCGCTCCGGGACAGGGGGTCCACAATGAGCAGTTCTTC	CASSLAAPGQGVHNEQFF
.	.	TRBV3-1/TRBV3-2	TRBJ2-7	TGTGCCAGCAGCGCAGGGGGGAATCTGTACGAGCAGTACTTC	CASSAGGNLYEQYF
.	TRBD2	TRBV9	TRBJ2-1	TGTGCCAGCAGCTGGCGGGGGGGCAATGAGCAGTTCTTC	CASSWRGGNEQFF
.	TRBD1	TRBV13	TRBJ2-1	TGTGCCAGCAGCCCGACGCCGACAGGGGTGTTTGGTGAGCAGTTCTTC	CASSPTPTGVFGEQFF
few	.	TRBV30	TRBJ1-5	TGTGCCTGGTCACAGAGGAGTTATTGGGAGAATAGCAATCAGCCCCAGCATTTT	CAWSQRSYWENSNQPQHF
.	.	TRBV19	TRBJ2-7	TGTGCCAGTAGTACCCCCGCGGGACCGCGGGGCTACGAGCAGTACTTC	CASSTPAGPRGYEQYF
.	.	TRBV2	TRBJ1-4	TGTGCCAGCAGTTACTCAGGGGAGTTCAGCGAAAAACTGTTTTTT	CASSYSGEFSEKLFF
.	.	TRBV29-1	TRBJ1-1	TGCAGCGTTATCACAGGGAACACTGAAGCTTTCTTT	CSVITGNTEAFF
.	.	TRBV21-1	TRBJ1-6	TGTGCCAGCAGCAGTACGGCAGGGGCTGGCTCACCCCTCCACTTT	CASSSTAGAGSPLHF
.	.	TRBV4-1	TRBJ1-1	TGCGCCAGCAGCCTACCCTCGGGACGGCGGGGCACTGAAGCTTTCTTT	CASSLPSGRRGTEAFF
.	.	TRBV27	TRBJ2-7	TGTGCCAGCAGTTCAGGAGGTTACGAGCAGTACTTC	CASSSGGYEQYF
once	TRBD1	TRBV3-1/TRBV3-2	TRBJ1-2	TGTGCCAGCAGCCGAACAACAGGGGACTATGGCTACACCTTC	CASSRTTGDYGYTF
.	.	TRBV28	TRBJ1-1	TGTGCCAGCAGTTTATCCCTGGAGGGTTTGACTGAAGCTTTCTTT	CASSLSLEGLTEAFF
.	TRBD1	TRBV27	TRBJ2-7	TGTGCCAGCAGTTTAAGACAGGGGGCCTACGAGCAGTACTTC	CASSLRQGAYEQYF
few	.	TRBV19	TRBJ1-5	TGTGCCAGTAGTAACGGGGTATATCAGCCCCAGCATTTT	CASSNGVYQPQHF
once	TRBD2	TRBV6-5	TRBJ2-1	TGTGCCAGCAGTTCGACTAGCGGGGGCTACAATGAGCAGTTCTTC	CASSSTSGGYNEQFF
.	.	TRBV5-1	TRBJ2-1	TGCGCCAGCAGCTTGGAGCCGACTAGCTCCTACAATGAGCAGTTCTTC	CASSLEPTSSYNEQFF
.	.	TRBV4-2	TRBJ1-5	TGTGCCAGCAGCCAAGCCGGGAGATATCAGCCCCAGCATTTT	CASSQAGRYQPQHF
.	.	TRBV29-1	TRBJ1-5	TGCAGCGTAGGAGACAGCAATCAGCCCCAGCATTTT	CSVGDSNQPQHF
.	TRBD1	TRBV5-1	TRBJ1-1	TGCGCCAGCAGCTCAGACAGGGACACTGAAGCTTTCTTT	CASSSDRDTEAFF
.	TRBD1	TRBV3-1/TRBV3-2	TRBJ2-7	TGTGCCAGCAGCCCAACGAGGACAGGGGTTCTCTCCGAGCAGTACTTC	CASSPTRTGVLSEQYF
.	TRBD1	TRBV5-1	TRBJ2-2	TGCGCCAGCAGCTTGAAACAGGGGCGGACCGGGGAGCTGTTTTTT	CASSLKQGRTGELFF
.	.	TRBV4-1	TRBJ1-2	TGCGCCAGCAGCCCTTTTCAGGGCGGGAGCTATGGCTACACCTTC	CASSPFQGGSYGYTF
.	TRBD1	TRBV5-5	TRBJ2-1	TGTGCCAGCAGCTTATACGGGGCAGGGGGCAGTAGTGGGAATGAGCAGTTCTTC	CASSLYGAGGSSGNEQFF
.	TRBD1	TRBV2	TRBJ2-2	TGTGCCAGCCGGGACAGGGGATTTTACGGGGAGCTGTTTTTT	CASRDRGFYGELFF
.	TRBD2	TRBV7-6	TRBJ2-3	TGTGCCAGTAGCGGGGGGACCACAGATACGCAGTATTTT	CASSGGTTDTQYF
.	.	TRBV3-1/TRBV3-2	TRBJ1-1	TGTGCCAGCAGCCAACGGAACACTGAAGCTTTCTTT	CASSQRNTEAFF
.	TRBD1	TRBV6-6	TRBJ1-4	TGTGCCAGCAGCCGGGACAGGGGGGGAGAAAAACTGTTTTTT	CASSRDRGGEKLFF
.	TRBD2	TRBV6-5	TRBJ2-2	TGTGCCAGCAAGACCGGGACTACTAACACCGGGGAGCTGTTTTTT	CASKTGTTNTGELFF
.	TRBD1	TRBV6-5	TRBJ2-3	TGTGCCAGCAGTTACGGACAGGGCGCAGATACGCAGTATTTT	CASSYGQGADTQYF
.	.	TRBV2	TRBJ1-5	TGTGCCAGCAGTATACAGGGTTACAATCAGCCCCAGCATTTT	CASSIQGYNQPQHF
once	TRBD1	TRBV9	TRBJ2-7	TGTGCCAGCAGCGCGGGACAGGGTAGGAAGCAGTACTTC	CASSAGQGRKQYF
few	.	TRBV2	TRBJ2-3	TGTGCCAGCAGTGCGACAGATACGCAGTATTTT	CASSATDTQYF
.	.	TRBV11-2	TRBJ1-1	TGTGCCAGCAGCGCGAGGGTTGGGAACACTGAAGCTTTCTTT	CASSARVGNTEAFF
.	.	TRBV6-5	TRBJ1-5	TGTGCCAGCAGTCGTAACAGGGTCAGCAATCAGCCCCAGCATTTT	CASSRNRVSNQPQHF
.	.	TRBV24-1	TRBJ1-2	TGTGCCACCAGTGGCGGACGGGAACATGGCTACACCTTC	CATSGGREHGYTF
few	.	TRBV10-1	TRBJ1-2	TGCGCCAGCAGTAGGACACAAGCTAACTATGGCTACACCTTC	CASSRTQANYGYTF
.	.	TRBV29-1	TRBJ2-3	TGCAGTGCCGGGAGTTTGGGGTGGGGAGATACGCAGTATTTT	CSAGSLGWGDTQYF
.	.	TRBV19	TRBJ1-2	TGTGCCAGTAGTATTCCTCTTGGACAGATTTATGGCTACACCTTC	CASSIPLGQIYGYTF